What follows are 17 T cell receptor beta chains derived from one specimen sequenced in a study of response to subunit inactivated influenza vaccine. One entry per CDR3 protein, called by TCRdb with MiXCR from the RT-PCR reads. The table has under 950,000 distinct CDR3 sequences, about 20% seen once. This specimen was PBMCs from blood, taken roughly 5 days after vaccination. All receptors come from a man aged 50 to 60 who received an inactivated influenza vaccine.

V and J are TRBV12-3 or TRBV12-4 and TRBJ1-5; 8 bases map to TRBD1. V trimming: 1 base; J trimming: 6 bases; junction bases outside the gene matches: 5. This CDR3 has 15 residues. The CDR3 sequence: CASSLGRTGTQPQHF. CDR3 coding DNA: TGTGCCAGCAGTTTAGGTCGGACAGGGACTCAGCCCCAGCATTTT.

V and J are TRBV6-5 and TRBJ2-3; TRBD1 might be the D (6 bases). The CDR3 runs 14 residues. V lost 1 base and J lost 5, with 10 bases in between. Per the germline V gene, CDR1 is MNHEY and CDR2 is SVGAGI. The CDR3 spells CASSYFGDKDTQYF. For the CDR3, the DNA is TGTGCCAGCAGTTACTTTGGGGACAAAGATACGCAGTATTTT.

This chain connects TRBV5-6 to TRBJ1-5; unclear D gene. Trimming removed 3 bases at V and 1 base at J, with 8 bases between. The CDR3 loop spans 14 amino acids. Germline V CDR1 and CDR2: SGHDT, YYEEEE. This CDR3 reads CASSSSTSNQPQHF. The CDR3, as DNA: TGTGCCAGCAGCTCGTCTACCAGCAATCAGCCCCAGCATTTT.

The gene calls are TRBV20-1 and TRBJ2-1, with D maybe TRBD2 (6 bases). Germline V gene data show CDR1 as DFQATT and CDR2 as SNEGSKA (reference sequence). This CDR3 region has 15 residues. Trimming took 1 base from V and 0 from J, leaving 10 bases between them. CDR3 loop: CSARVGGTSYNEQFF. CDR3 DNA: TGCAGTGCTAGAGTTGGCGGGACCTCCTACAATGAGCAGTTCTTC.

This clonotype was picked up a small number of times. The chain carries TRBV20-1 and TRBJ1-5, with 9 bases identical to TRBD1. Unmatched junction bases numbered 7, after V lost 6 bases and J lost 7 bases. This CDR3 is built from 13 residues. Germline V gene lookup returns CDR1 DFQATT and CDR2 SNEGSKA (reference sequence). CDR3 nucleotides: TGCAGTGCCGAAAGGGACAGGGTACAGCCCCAGCATTTT. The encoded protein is CSAERDRVQPQHF.

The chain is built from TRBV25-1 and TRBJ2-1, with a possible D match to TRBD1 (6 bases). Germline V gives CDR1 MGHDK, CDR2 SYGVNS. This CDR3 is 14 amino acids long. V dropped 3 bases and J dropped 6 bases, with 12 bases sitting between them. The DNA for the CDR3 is TGTGCCAGCAGTGACTCCCGGACAGTCAATGAGCAGTTCTTC. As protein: CASSDSRTVNEQFF.

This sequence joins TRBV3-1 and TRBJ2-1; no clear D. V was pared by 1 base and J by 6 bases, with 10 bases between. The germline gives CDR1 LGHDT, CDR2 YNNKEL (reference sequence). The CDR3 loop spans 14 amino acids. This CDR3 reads CASSQVSYGNEQFF. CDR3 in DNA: TGTGCCAGCAGCCAAGTTTCCTACGGCAATGAGCAGTTCTTC.

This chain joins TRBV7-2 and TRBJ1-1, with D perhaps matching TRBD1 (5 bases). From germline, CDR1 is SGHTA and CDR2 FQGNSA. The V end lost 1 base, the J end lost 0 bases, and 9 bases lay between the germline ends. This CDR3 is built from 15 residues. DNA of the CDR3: TGTGCCAGCAGCTTAGATTTGGGGGTGAACACTGAAGCTTTCTTT. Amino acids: CASSLDLGVNTEAFF.

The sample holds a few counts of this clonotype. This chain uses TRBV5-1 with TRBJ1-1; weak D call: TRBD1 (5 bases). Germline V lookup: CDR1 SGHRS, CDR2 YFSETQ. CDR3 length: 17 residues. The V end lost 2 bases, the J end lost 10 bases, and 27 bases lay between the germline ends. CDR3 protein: CASSLVALRLGEGGAFF. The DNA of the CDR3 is TGCGCCAGCAGCTTAGTTGCATTGCGGCTAGGGGAAGGAGGAGCTTTCTTT.

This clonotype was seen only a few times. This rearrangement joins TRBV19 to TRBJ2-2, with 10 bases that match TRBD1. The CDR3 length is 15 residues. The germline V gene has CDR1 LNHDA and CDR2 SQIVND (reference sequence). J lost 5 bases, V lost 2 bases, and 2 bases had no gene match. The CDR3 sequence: CASSIPGQGTGELFF. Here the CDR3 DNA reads TGTGCCAGTAGTATACCGGGACAGGGGACCGGGGAGCTGTTTTTT.

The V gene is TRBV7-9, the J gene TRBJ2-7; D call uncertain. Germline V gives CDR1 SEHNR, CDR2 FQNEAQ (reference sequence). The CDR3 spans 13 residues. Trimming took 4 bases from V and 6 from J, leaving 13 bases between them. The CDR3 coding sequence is TGTGCCAGCAGCTACCACCCCAGTGGCGAGCAGTACTTC. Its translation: CASSYHPSGEQYF.

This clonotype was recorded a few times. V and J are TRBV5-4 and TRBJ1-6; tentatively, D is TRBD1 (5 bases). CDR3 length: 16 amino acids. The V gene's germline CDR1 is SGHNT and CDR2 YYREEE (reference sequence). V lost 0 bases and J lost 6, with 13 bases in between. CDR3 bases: TGTGCCAGCAGCTTGGAGGGACGAGTAATTAATTCACCCCTCCACTTT. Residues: CASSLEGRVINSPLHF.

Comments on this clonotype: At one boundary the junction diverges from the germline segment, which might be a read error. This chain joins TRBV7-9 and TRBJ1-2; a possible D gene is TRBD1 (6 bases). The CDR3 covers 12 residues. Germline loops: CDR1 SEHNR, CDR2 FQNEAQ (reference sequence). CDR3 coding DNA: TGTGCCAACAGCCCGGGACAATGGGGCTACACCTTC. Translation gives CANSPGQWGYTF.

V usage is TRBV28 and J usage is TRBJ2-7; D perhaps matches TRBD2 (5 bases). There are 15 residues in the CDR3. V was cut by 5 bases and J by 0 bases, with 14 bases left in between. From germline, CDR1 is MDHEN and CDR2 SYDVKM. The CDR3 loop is CASSLYSASSYEQYF. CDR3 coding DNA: TGTGCCAGCAGTCTTTATAGCGCGAGCTCCTACGAGCAGTACTTC.

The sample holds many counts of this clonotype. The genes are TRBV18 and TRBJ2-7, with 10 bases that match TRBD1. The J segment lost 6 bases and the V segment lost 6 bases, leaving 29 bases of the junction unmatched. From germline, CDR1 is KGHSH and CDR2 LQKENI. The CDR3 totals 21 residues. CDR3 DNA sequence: TGTGCCAGCTCCATTCTGACTCCGGGACAGGGGCTAAAAGGGCTCCGGGCCGAGCAGTACTTC. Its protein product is CASSILTPGQGLKGLRAEQYF.

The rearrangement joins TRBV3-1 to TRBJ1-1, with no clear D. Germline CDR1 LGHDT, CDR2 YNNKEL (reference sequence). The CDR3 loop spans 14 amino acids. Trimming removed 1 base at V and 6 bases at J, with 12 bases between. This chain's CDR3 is CASSQAGGKAEAFF. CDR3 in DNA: TGTGCCAGCAGCCAAGCGGGAGGGAAAGCTGAAGCTTTCTTT.

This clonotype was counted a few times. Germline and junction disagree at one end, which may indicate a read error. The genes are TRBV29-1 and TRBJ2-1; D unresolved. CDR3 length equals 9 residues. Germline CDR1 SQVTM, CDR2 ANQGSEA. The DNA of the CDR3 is TGCAGCGTTAGTTCGGCAGAGCCCTTC. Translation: CSVSSAEPF.